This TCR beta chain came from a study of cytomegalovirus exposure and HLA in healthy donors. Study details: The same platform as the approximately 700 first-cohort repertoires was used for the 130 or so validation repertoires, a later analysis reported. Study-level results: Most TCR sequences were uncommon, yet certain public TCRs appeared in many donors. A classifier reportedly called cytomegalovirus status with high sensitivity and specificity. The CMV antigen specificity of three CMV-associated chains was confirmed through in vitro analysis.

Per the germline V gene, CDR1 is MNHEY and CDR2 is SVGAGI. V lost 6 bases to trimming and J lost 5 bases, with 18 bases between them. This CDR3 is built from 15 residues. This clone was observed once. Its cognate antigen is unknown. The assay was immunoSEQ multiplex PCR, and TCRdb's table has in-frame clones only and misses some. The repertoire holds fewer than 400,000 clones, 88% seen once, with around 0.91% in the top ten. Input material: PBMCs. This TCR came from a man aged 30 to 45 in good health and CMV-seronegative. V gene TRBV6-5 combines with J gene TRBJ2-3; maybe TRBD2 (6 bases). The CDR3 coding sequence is TGTGCCAGCAGCCCCTCAAGTGGGGGGATAGATACGCAGTATTTT. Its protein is CASSPSSGGIDTQYF.